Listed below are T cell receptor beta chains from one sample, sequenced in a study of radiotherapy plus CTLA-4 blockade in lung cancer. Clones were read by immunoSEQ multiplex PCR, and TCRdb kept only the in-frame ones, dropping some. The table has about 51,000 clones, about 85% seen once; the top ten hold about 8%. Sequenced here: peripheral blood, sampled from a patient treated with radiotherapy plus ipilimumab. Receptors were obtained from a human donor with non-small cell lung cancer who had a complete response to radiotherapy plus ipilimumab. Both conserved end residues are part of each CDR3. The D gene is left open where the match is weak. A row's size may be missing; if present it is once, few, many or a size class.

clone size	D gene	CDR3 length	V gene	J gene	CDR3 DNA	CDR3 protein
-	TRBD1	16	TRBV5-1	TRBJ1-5	TGCGCCAGCAGCTTGGAAGCAGGGGGCTCTGGTCAGCCCCAGCATTTT	CASSLEAGGSGQPQHF
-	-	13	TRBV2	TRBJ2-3	TGTGCCAGCAGAAAGGGGGGGGGAGATACGCAGTATTTT	CASRKGGGDTQYF
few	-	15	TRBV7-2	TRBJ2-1	TGTGCCAGCCGGCGGAGGGGGCTAGGGAACAATGAGCAGTTCTTC	CASRRRGLGNNEQFF
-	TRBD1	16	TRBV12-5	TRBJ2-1	TGTGCTAGTGGTGCCCGGACAGGGAGCTCCTACAATGAGCAGTTCTTC	CASGARTGSSYNEQFF
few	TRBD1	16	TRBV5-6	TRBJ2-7	TGTGCCAGCAGCTCCGAAACAGGGGTGTCGTTCTACGAGCAGTACTTC	CASSSETGVSFYEQYF
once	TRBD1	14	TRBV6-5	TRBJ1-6	TGTGCCAGCAGGCGACAGGGAGAGAGTTCACCCCTCCACTTT	CASRRQGESSPLHF
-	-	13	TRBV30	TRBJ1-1	TGTGCCTGGAGATCCAACAGATACACTGAAGCTTTCTTT	CAWRSNRYTEAFF
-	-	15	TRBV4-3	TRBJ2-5	TGCGCCAGCAGCCTCTTAACAGGGTCCCAAGAGACCCAGTACTTC	CASSLLTGSQETQYF
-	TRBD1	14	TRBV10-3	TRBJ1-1	TGTGCCATCAGGAGACAGGGATTTAACACTGAAGCTTTCTTT	CAIRRQGFNTEAFF
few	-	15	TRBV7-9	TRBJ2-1	TGTGCCAGCAGCCTCAGGGGTGGGGCCTACAATGAGCAGTTCTTC	CASSLRGGAYNEQFF
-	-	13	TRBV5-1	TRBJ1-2	TGCGCCAGCAGCTCGACAGGTGACTATGGCTACACCTTC	CASSSTGDYGYTF
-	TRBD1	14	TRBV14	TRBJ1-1	TGTGCCAGCAGCCAAGAAAACAGGGGCACTGAAGCTTTCTTT	CASSQENRGTEAFF
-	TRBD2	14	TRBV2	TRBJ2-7	TGTGCCAGCCGACGGACTAGCGGCCCCTACGAGCAGTACTTC	CASRRTSGPYEQYF
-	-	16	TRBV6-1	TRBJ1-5	TGTGCCAGCAGTGAACGGAGTCCATATAGCAATCAGCCCCAGCATTTT	CASSERSPYSNQPQHF
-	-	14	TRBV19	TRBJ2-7	TGTGCCAGTAGTTCTGGCGGCGGAGCCTACGAGCAGTACTTC	CASSSGGGAYEQYF
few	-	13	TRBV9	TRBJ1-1	TGTGCCAGCACCCCCGGGGGGGTCACTGAAGCTTTCTTT	CASTPGGVTEAFF
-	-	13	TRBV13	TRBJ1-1	TGTGCCAGCAGTCAAACAGATAGGACTGAAGCTTTCTTT	CASSQTDRTEAFF
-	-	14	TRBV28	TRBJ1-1	TGTGCCAGCATATCCCATGGGGGGTACACTGAAGCTTTCTTT	CASISHGGYTEAFF
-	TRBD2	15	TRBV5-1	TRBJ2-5	TGCGCCAGCAGCGTCGGGACTAGCGGGGCCCGGACCCAGTACTTC	CASSVGTSGARTQYF
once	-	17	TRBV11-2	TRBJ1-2	TGTGCCAGCAGCTCCCCGGGGTGGGAAAAAAGGGTCTATGGCTACACCTTC	CASSSPGWEKRVYGYTF
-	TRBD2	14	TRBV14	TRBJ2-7	TGTGCCAGCAGCCCTCGACTAGCGGGCTACGAGCAGTACTTC	CASSPRLAGYEQYF
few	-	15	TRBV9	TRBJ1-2	TGTGCCAGCAGCGTAGGTGGCACAGGGACCTATGGCTACACCTTC	CASSVGGTGTYGYTF
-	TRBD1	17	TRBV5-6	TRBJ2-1	TGTGCCAGCAGCAAAGGGACAGCTCCCAGCTCCTACAATGAGCAGTTCTTC	CASSKGTAPSSYNEQFF
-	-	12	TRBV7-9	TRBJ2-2	TGTGCCAGCAGCTTCTACCCCGGGGAGCTGTTTTTT	CASSFYPGELFF
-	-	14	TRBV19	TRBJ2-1	TGTGCCAGTACCCCTTCTAGCCTCAACAATGAGCAGTTCTTC	CASTPSSLNNEQFF
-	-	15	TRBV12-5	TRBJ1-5	TGTGCTAGTGGTTTTCCGGGAATGAGCAATCAGCCCCAGCATTTT	CASGFPGMSNQPQHF
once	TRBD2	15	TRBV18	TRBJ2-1	TGTGCCAGCTCACCGGGACTAGTCGGGGCAGATGAGCAGTTCTTC	CASSPGLVGADEQFF
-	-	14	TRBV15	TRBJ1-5	TGTGCCACCAGCAGAGGTCTTAGCAATCAGCCCCAGCATTTT	CATSRGLSNQPQHF
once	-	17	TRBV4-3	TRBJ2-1	TGCGCCAGCAGCCAAGACCCCCCCCAGGGGCTTTACAATGAGCAGTTCTTC	CASSQDPPQGLYNEQFF
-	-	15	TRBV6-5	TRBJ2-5	TGTGCCAGCAGTTCCCCTCGGAGTTTCCAAGAGACCCAGTACTTC	CASSSPRSFQETQYF
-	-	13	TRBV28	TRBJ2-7	TGTGCCAGCAGTCCCAGGGTTTCCTACGAGCAGTACTTC	CASSPRVSYEQYF
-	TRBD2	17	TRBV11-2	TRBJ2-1	TGTGCCAGCAGCTATTCCGGGACTAGCGCCGTTTACAATGAGCAGTTCTTC	CASSYSGTSAVYNEQFF
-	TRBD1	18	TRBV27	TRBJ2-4	TGTGCCAGCAGTCCCTGGGCGGGACAGGGGGCAACCAAAAACATTCAGTACTTC	CASSPWAGQGATKNIQYF
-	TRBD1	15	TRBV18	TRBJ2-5	TGTGCCAGCTCACGAGTTAGACAGGGGCTAGAGACCCAGTACTTC	CASSRVRQGLETQYF
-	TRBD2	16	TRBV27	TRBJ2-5	TGTGCCAGCAGTTTACTCCCGACGGCGGGAGTTGAGACCCAGTACTTC	CASSLLPTAGVETQYF
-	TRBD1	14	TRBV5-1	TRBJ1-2	TGCGCCAGCAGCTGGGACAGGGATCAGTATGGCTACACCTTC	CASSWDRDQYGYTF
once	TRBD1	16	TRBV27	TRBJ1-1	TGTGCCAGCAGTTCACTCCTCAGACAGGGATTAGGAGAAGCTTTCTTT	CASSSLLRQGLGEAFF
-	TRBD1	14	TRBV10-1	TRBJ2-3	TGCGCCAGCAGTCTCAGGGGGTTGGGAGATACGCAGTATTTT	CASSLRGLGDTQYF
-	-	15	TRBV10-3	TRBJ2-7	TGTGCCATCAGTGCTTCCTCTCCGGGGAGCTACGAGCAGTACTTC	CAISASSPGSYEQYF
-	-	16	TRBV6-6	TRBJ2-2	TGTGCCAGCAGTTACAGTCGACTGACGAACACCGGGGAGCTGTTTTTT	CASSYSRLTNTGELFF
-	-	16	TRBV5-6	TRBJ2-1	TGTGCCAGCAGCCCCCCCGGGGGACGCACTCGCAATGAGCAGTTCTTC	CASSPPGGRTRNEQFF
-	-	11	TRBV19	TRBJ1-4	TGTGCCAGTAGTAGACAGGAAAAACTGTTTTTT	CASSRQEKLFF
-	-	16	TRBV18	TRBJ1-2	TGTGCCAGCTCACCCGCCTCGGGGGGCGCGGGCTATGGCTACACCTTC	CASSPASGGAGYGYTF
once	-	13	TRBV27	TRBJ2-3	TGTGCCAGCAGTTTACTAGCCTTAGGTACGCAGTATTTT	CASSLLALGTQYF
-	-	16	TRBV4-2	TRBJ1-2	TGTGCCAGCAGCCACCCCGACGGAGGGGCGAAGAGAGGCTACACCTTC	CASSHPDGGAKRGYTF
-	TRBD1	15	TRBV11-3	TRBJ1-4	TGTGCCAGCAGCCCTCGGACAGGGGAGAAGGAAAAACTGTTTTTT	CASSPRTGEKEKLFF
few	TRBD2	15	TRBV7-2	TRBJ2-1	TGTGCCAGCAGCTTCTACGGACTAGCGGCTGATGAGCAGTTCTTC	CASSFYGLAADEQFF
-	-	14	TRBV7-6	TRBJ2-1	TGTGCCAGCAGTTCCACCCCTACAGCCCATGAGCAGTTCTTC	CASSSTPTAHEQFF
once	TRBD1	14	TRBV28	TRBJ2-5	TGTGCCAGCAGTCCGCGGACAGGTCAAGAGACCCAGTACTTC	CASSPRTGQETQYF
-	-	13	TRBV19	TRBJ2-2	TGTGCCAGTAATGACAGGAACACCGGGGAGCTGTTTTTT	CASNDRNTGELFF
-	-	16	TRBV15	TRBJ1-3	TGTGCCACCAGCAGAGATCCTGACATTCGTGGAAACACCATATATTTT	CATSRDPDIRGNTIYF
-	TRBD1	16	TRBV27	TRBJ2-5	TGTGCCAGCAGTTCTCTACTCCGGGACAGGGGAAAGACCCAGTACTTC	CASSSLLRDRGKTQYF
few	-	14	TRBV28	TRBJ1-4	TGTGCCAGCAAGGGTAGGGGGTATAATGAAAAACTGTTTTTT	CASKGRGYNEKLFF